Listed below are T cell receptor beta chains from one sample, sequenced in a study of blood T cell repertoires in COVID-19. Sequencing was performed with immunoSEQ multiplex PCR; in TCRdb, only in-frame clones are kept and a portion is missing. The table includes 120,000 or so clones, around four fifths detected once. The sequencing input was peripheral blood. These receptors came from a man aged 80 or over with active or convalescent COVID-19. Each CDR3 is given with its conserved first and last residue. Fields, in order: clone size, V gene, J gene, D gene, CDR3 protein, CDR3 DNA. A D gene is named only where the DNA matches it firmly. Size tells how often a clone was seen (once, few, many) or the class of an expanded clone, and some rows leave it out.

abundance: NA
v_gene: TRBV6-2/TRBV6-3
j_gene: TRBJ1-1
d_gene: TRBD1
CDR3aa: CASSYSAQGPGTEAFF
CDR3nt: TGTGCCAGCAGTTACTCGGCACAGGGGCCTGGGACTGAAGCTTTCTTT

abundance: NA
v_gene: TRBV28
j_gene: TRBJ1-1
d_gene: NA
CDR3aa: CASSLMAGTEAFF
CDR3nt: TGTGCCAGCAGTTTGATGGCAGGGACTGAAGCTTTCTTT

abundance: few
v_gene: TRBV11-2
j_gene: TRBJ1-1
d_gene: TRBD1
CDR3aa: CASSPTDRGLKAFF
CDR3nt: TGTGCCAGCAGCCCTACGGACAGGGGATTAAAAGCTTTCTTT

abundance: NA
v_gene: TRBV11-2
j_gene: TRBJ2-3
d_gene: NA
CDR3aa: CASSLLRTDTQYF
CDR3nt: TGTGCCAGCAGCCTCCTCCGCACAGATACGCAGTATTTT

abundance: NA
v_gene: TRBV2
j_gene: TRBJ2-1
d_gene: NA
CDR3aa: CASSVDLPEGEQFF
CDR3nt: TGTGCCAGCAGTGTGGACTTGCCGGAGGGTGAGCAGTTCTTC

abundance: NA
v_gene: TRBV30
j_gene: TRBJ2-3
d_gene: TRBD2
CDR3aa: CAWYLQTSGGTDTQYF
CDR3nt: TGTGCCTGGTATCTGCAGACTAGCGGGGGCACAGATACGCAGTATTTT

abundance: NA
v_gene: TRBV5-1
j_gene: TRBJ1-6
d_gene: NA
CDR3aa: CASSSDRLPPLHF
CDR3nt: TGCGCCAGCAGCTCCGACAGGCTCCCGCCCCTCCACTTT

abundance: NA
v_gene: TRBV19
j_gene: TRBJ1-1
d_gene: TRBD1
CDR3aa: CASSWQGAAEAFF
CDR3nt: TGTGCCAGTAGTTGGCAGGGGGCAGCTGAAGCTTTCTTT

abundance: NA
v_gene: TRBV5-6
j_gene: TRBJ2-1
d_gene: NA
CDR3aa: CASSFAGRTEQFF
CDR3nt: TGTGCCAGCAGCTTCGCAGGGAGGACTGAGCAGTTCTTC

abundance: NA
v_gene: TRBV5-1
j_gene: TRBJ2-3
d_gene: TRBD2
CDR3aa: CASSRNSGGGTDTQYF
CDR3nt: TGCGCCAGCAGCAGAAATAGCGGGGGGGGCACAGATACGCAGTATTTT

abundance: once
v_gene: TRBV10-3
j_gene: TRBJ2-1
d_gene: NA
CDR3aa: CAIRGGLAYNEQFF
CDR3nt: TGTGCCATCAGGGGGGGGCTAGCGTACAATGAGCAGTTCTTC

abundance: NA
v_gene: TRBV5-4
j_gene: TRBJ2-7
d_gene: NA
CDR3aa: CASSLGRDSYEQYF
CDR3nt: TGTGCCAGCAGCTTGGGACGGGACTCCTACGAGCAGTACTTC

abundance: NA
v_gene: TRBV3-1/TRBV3-2
j_gene: TRBJ2-7
d_gene: TRBD2
CDR3aa: CASSPSGGPAYEQYF
CDR3nt: TGTGCCAGCAGCCCTAGCGGGGGGCCAGCCTACGAGCAGTACTTC

abundance: NA
v_gene: TRBV7-3
j_gene: TRBJ2-5
d_gene: TRBD2
CDR3aa: CASSLGLAGGQGETQYF
CDR3nt: TGTGCCAGCAGCTTAGGACTAGCGGGGGGTCAAGGGGAGACCCAGTACTTC

abundance: NA
v_gene: TRBV3-1/TRBV3-2
j_gene: TRBJ1-3
d_gene: NA
CDR3aa: CASSLPPSSGNTIYF
CDR3nt: TGTGCCAGCAGCCTACCTCCTAGCTCTGGAAACACCATATATTTT

abundance: NA
v_gene: TRBV6-5
j_gene: TRBJ2-1
d_gene: NA
CDR3aa: CASRQLVHNEQFF
CDR3nt: TGTGCCAGCAGACAATTGGTACACAATGAGCAGTTCTTC

abundance: NA
v_gene: TRBV6-5
j_gene: TRBJ1-1
d_gene: NA
CDR3aa: CASSYGRGGRAFF
CDR3nt: TGTGCCAGCAGTTACGGGAGGGGCGGGAGAGCTTTCTTT

abundance: NA
v_gene: TRBV4-1
j_gene: TRBJ2-5
d_gene: NA
CDR3aa: CASSQDPGYQETQYF
CDR3nt: TGCGCCAGCAGCCAAGATCCTGGCTACCAAGAGACCCAGTACTTC

abundance: NA
v_gene: TRBV5-1
j_gene: TRBJ2-7
d_gene: TRBD1
CDR3aa: CASSLGTGAVYEQYF
CDR3nt: TGCGCCAGCAGCCTCGGGACAGGGGCTGTGTACGAGCAGTACTTC

abundance: once
v_gene: TRBV27
j_gene: TRBJ2-7
d_gene: TRBD1
CDR3aa: CASSLSIRTGAGEQYF
CDR3nt: TGTGCCAGCAGTTTATCGATCCGGACAGGGGCCGGGGAGCAGTACTTC